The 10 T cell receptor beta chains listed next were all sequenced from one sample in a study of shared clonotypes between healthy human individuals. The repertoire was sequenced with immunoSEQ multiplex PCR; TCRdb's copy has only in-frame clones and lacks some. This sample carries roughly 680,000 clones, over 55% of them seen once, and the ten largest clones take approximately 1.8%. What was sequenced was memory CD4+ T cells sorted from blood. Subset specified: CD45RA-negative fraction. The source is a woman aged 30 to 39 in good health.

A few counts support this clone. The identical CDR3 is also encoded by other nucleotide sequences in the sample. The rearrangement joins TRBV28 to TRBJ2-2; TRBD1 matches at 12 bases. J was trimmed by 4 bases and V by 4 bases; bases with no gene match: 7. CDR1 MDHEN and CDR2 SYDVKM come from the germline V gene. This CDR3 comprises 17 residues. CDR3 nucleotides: TGTGCCAGCAGTTCTCCGGGACAGGGGGCAGTCACCGGGGAGCTGTTTTTT. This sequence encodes CASSSPGQGAVTGELFF.

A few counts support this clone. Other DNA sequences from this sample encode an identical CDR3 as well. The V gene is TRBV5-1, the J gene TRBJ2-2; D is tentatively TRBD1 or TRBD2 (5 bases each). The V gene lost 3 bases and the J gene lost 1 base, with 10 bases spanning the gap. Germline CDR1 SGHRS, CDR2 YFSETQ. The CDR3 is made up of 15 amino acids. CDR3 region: CASSSGTENTGELFF. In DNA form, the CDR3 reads TGCGCCAGCAGCTCTGGGACGGAGAACACCGGGGAGCTGTTTTTT.

DNA of the CDR3: TGTGCCAGCAGTGAAGCTTGGGACGTCGTGCAGTACTTC. The encoded protein is CASSEAWDVVQYF. The V gene is TRBV6-1, the J gene TRBJ2-7; D could derive from TRBD1 or TRBD2 (5 bases each). Trimming shortened V by 0 bases and J by 9 bases, and 12 bases separated the two germline ends. Germline V gene lookup returns CDR1 MNHNS and CDR2 SASEGT. The CDR3 has 13 residues.

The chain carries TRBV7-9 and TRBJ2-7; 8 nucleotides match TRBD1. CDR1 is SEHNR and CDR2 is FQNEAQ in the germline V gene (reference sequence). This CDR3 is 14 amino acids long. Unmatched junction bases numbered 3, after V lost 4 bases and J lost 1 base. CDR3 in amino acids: CASSSDRESYEQYF. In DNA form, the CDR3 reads TGTGCCAGCAGCTCGGACAGGGAATCCTACGAGCAGTACTTC.

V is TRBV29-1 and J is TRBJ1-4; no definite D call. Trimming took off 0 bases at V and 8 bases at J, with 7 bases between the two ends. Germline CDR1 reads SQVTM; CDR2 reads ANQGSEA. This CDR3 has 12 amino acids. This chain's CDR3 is CSVEDIEEKLFF. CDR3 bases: TGCAGCGTTGAAGACATCGAAGAAAAACTGTTTTTT.

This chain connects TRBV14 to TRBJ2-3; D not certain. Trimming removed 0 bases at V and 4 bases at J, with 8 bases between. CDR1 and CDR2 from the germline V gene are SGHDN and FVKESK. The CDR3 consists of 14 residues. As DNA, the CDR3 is TGTGCCAGCAGCCAAGATTCCGGTGCAGATACGCAGTATTTT. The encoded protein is CASSQDSGADTQYF. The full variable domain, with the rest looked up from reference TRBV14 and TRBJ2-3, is EAGVTQFPSHSVIEKGQTVTLRCDPISGHDNLYWYRRVMGKEIKFLLHFVKESKQDESGMPNNRFLAERTGGTYSTLKVQPAELEDSGVYFCASSQDSGADTQYFGPGTRLTVL.

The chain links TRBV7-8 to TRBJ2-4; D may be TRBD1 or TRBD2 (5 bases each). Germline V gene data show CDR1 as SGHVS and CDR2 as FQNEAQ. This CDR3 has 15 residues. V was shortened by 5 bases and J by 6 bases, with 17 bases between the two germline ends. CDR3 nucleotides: TGTGCCAGCAGCCCGGGGCCCCTCTTTACAAACATTCAGTACTTC. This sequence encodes CASSPGPLFTNIQYF.

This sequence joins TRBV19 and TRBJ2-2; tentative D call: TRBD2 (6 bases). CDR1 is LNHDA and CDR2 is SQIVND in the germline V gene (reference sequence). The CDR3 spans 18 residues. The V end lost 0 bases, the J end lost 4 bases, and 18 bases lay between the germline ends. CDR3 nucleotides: TGTGCCAGTAGTATAGATCCGGGAAGCCCCGGGGGCACCGGGGAGCTGTTTTTT. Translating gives CASSIDPGSPGGTGELFF.

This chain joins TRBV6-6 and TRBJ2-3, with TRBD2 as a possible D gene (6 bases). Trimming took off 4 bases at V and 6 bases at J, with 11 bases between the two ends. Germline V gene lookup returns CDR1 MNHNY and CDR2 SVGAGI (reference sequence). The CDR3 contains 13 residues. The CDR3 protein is CASSFSGLDTQYF. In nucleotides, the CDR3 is TGTGCCAGCAGTTTTAGCGGCCTTGATACGCAGTATTTT.

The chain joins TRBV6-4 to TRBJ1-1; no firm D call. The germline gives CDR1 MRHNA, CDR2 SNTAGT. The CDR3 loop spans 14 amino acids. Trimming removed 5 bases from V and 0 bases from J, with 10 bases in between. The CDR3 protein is CASSKEAMNTEAFF. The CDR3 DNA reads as TGTGCCAGCAGTAAAGAAGCGATGAACACTGAAGCTTTCTTT.